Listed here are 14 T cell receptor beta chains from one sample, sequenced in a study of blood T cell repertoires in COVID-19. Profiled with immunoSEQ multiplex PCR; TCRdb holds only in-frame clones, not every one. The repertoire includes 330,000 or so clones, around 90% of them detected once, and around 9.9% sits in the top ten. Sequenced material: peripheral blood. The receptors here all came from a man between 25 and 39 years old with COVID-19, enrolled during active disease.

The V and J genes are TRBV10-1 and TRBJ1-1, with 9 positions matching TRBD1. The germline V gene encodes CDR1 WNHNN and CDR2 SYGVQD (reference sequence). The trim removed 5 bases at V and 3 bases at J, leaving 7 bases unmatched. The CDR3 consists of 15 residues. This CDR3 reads CASSWDRVGDTEAFF. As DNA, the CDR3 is TGCGCCAGCAGTTGGGACAGGGTCGGTGACACTGAAGCTTTCTTT.

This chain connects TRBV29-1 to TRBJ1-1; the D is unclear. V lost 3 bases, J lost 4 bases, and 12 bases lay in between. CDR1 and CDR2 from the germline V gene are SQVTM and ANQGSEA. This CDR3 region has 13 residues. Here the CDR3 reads CSVDKQEGTEAFF. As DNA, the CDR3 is TGCAGCGTTGATAAGCAGGAAGGCACTGAAGCTTTCTTT.

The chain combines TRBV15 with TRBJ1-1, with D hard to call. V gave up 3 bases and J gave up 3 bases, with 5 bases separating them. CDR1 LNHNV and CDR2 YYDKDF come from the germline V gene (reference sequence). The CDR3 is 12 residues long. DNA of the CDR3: TGTGCCACCAGCAGCTCAGACACTGAAGCTTTCTTT. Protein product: CATSSSDTEAFF.

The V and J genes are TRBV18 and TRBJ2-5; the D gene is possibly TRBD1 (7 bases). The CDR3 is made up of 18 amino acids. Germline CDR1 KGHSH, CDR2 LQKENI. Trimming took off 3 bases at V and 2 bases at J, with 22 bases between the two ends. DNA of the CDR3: TGTGCCAGCTCACCGATTTCAGGGGGGACCCTTCAACAAGAGACCCAGTACTTC. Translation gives CASSPISGGTLQQETQYF. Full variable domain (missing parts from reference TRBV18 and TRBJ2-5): NAGVMQNPRHLVRRRGQEARLRCSPMKGHSHVYWYRQLPEEGLKFMVYLQKENIIDESGMPKERFSAEFPKEGPSILRIQQVVRGDSAAYFCASSPISGGTLQQETQYFGPGTRLLVL.

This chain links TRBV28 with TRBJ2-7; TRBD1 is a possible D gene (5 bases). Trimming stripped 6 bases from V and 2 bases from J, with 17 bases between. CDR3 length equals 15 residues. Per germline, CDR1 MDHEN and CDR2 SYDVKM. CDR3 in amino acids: CASSPPRVATYEQYF. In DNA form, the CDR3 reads TGTGCCAGCAGCCCCCCCAGGGTAGCAACCTACGAGCAGTACTTC.

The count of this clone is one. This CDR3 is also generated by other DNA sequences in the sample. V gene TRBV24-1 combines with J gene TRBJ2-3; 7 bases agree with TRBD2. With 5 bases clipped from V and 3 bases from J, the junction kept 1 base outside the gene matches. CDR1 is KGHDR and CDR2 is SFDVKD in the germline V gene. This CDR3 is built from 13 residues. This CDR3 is CATSGGGTDTQYF. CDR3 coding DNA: TGTGCCACCAGTGGGGGGGGGACAGATACGCAGTATTTT.

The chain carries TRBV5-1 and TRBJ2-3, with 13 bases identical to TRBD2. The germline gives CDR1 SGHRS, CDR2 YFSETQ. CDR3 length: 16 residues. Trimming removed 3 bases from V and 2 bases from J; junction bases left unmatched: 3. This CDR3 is CASSSGTSGATDTQYF. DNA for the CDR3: TGCGCCAGCAGCTCCGGGACTAGCGGGGCCACAGATACGCAGTATTTT.

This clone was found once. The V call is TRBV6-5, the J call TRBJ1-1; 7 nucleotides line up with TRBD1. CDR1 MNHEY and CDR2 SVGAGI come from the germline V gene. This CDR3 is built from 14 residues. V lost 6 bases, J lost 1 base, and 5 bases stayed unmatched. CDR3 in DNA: TGTGCCAGCAGATCGGGACAGTGGAACACTGAAGCTTTCTTT. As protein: CASRSGQWNTEAFF.

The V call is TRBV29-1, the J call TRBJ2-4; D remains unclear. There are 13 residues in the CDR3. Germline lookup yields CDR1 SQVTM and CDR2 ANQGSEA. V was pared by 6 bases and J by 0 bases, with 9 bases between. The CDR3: CSVCSIAKNIQYF. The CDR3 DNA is TGCAGCGTCTGTTCTATAGCCAAAAACATTCAGTACTTC.

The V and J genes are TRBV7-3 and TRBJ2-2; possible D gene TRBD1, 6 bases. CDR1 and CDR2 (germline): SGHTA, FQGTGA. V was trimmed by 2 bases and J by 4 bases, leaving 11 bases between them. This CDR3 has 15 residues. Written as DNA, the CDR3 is TGTGCCAGCAGCTTATGGGGGCGCGGCACCGGGGAGCTGTTTTTT. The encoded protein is CASSLWGRGTGELFF.

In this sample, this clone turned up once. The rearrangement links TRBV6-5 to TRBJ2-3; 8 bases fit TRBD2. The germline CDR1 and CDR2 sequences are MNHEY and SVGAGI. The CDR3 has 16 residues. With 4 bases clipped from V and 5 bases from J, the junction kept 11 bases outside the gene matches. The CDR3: CASSFGTSGRGDTQYF. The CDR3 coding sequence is TGTGCCAGCAGTTTTGGGACTAGTGGTAGGGGAGATACGCAGTATTTT.

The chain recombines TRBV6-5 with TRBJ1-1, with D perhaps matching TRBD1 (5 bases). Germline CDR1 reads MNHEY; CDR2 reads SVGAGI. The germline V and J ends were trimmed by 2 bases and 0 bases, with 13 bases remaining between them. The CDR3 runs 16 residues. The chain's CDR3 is CASSYGRVGLNTEAFF. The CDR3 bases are TGTGCCAGCAGTTACGGGAGGGTGGGGCTGAACACTGAAGCTTTCTTT.

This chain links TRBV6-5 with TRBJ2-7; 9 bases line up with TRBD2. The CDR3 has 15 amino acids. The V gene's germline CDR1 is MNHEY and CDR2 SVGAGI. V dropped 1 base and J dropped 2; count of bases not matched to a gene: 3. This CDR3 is CASSYWASGTYEQYF. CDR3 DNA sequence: TGTGCCAGCAGTTACTGGGCTAGCGGGACCTACGAGCAGTACTTC.

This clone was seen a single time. CDR3 in DNA: TGTGCCAGCAGCCCCGCACCGGGACATTCCTACGAGCAGTACTTC. Translation gives CASSPAPGHSYEQYF. V gene TRBV21-1 combines with J gene TRBJ2-7; the table's D call, TRBD1, has no DNA check behind it. TRBV21-1 is recorded as a pseudogene. CDR3 length equals 15 residues.